Reported below is one T cell receptor (beta chain). Trimming cost V 4 bases and J 8 bases; bases outside gene matches: 3. Germline lookup yields CDR1 SGHAT and CDR2 FQNNGV. This CDR3 is 13 amino acids long. Per the authors' pipeline: It was from reference gene primer amplification that nucleated cell counts were estimated. Here immunoSEQ multiplex PCR was the method, and the copy in TCRdb shows in-frame clones only, minus some. The V and J calls and clone size come from that table; D and trimming were worked out from the DNA. Counted here are about 130,000 clones, more than 70% occurring once; the ten biggest clones make up roughly 4%. The sample originates from a study of blood T cell repertoires in COVID-19. Study-wide context: Acute-phase and convalescent COVID-19 samples originated in the United States, Italy and Spain. From T cells, B-cell-depleted T cells, or PBMCs came the material, which was cDNA or gDNA.

Sequenced sample: peripheral blood. The rearrangement uses TRBV11-2 and TRBJ1-2, with 11 bases fitting TRBD1. The clonotype was recovered from a human donor in a cohort sampled during active COVID-19. CDR3 sequence: CASSSDRGHGYTF. CDR3 nucleotide sequence: TGTGCCAGCAGCTCGGACAGGGGGCACGGCTACACCTTC.